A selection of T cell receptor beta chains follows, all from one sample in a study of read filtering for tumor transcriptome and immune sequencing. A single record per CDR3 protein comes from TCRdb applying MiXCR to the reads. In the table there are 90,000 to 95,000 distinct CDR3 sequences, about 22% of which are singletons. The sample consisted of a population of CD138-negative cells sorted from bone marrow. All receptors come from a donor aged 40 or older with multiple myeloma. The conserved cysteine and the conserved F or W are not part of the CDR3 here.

CDR3: ASSPRGLQETQY
V: TRBV7-9
length: 12

CDR3: ASSLMGGRESNQPQH
V: TRBV7-8
length: 15

CDR3: ASSLTRGGCNEQF
V: TRBV2
length: 13

CDR3: ASSRKGVEKAL
V: TRBV3-1
length: 11

CDR3: SVGDTLNTEAF
V: TRBV29-1
length: 11

CDR3: ASSLVSAGGPNEQF
V: TRBV5-1
length: 14

CDR3: ASSSTNTNEQF
V: TRBV28
length: 11

CDR3: ASSPGTGRNQPQH
V: TRBV27
length: 13

CDR3: ASTLALAQETQY
V: TRBV5-5
length: 12

CDR3: SVARGRTVGTDTQY
V: TRBV29-1
length: 14

CDR3: ASMTATYEQY
V: TRBV27
length: 10

CDR3: ASTTGGWAQPQH
V: TRBV6-2/TRBV6-3
length: 12

CDR3: ASSFQGAVNTGELF
V: TRBV5-1
length: 14

CDR3: ASSVGGDTEAF
V: TRBV9
length: 11

CDR3: ASSEARDREAF
V: TRBV6-1
length: 11

CDR3: SAGGQVANYGYT
V: TRBV20-1
length: 12

CDR3: ASSFGQGFSEAF
V: TRBV5-1
length: 12

CDR3: SARGGLANEQF
V: TRBV20-1
length: 11

CDR3: ASSHGQGEQY
V: TRBV3-1
length: 10

CDR3: AWSFTLRTEAF
V: TRBV30
length: 11

CDR3: ASSFPGTGKDTQY
V: TRBV28
length: 13

CDR3: SATQGVNSPLH
V: TRBV20-1
length: 11

CDR3: SAETPGATGELF
V: TRBV20-1
length: 12

CDR3: ASSLGPTNTGELF
V: TRBV7-3
length: 13

CDR3: ASQPDSVSKNIQY
V: TRBV2
length: 13

CDR3: ASSSFGGTSYEQY
V: TRBV13
length: 13

CDR3: ASTTRGYSNQPQH
V: TRBV12-3/TRBV12-4
length: 13

CDR3: ASSFGGSQPQH
V: TRBV12-3/TRBV12-4
length: 11

CDR3: ASSFETGSGNQPQH
V: TRBV11-2
length: 14

CDR3: ASSFHQALETQY
V: TRBV12-3/TRBV12-4
length: 12

CDR3: ASSFQGSDYEQY
V: TRBV7-2
length: 12

CDR3: ASSSLQGAETQY
V: TRBV28
length: 12

CDR3: SVLGQGPYNEQF
V: TRBV29-1
length: 12

CDR3: ASSGTGNEKLF
V: TRBV2
length: 11

CDR3: ASSQPWDRRV
V: TRBV4-1
length: 10

CDR3: ASSQDGLAGTTGELF
V: TRBV3-1
length: 15

CDR3: ASRTSGGLYEQY
V: TRBV6-1
length: 12

CDR3: ASSLHGYT
V: TRBV7-9
length: 8

CDR3: ASSLTISTDTQY
V: TRBV11-2
length: 12

CDR3: SASGGVQETQY
V: TRBV20-1
length: 11

CDR3: ASSPTSSTGELF
V: TRBV5-1
length: 12

CDR3: ASSQVTGGWGYT
V: TRBV14
length: 12

CDR3: ASSSGQGQGQPQH
V: TRBV7-2
length: 13

CDR3: ASSPRAATNEKLF
V: TRBV7-2
length: 13

CDR3: AWSVQVGETQY
V: TRBV30
length: 11

CDR3: ASSVAGTSTDTQY
V: TRBV9
length: 13

CDR3: ASSLAGHSGANVLT
V: TRBV28
length: 14

CDR3: ASSQDIAGARGQPQH
V: TRBV4-1
length: 15

CDR3: ASSQVTGRPGELF
V: TRBV4-2
length: 13

CDR3: ASSIGNTEAF
V: TRBV19
length: 10

CDR3: ASSPTGVGNQPQH
V: TRBV28
length: 13

CDR3: ASTQGGAFGNTEAF
V: TRBV5-1
length: 14

CDR3: ASRPPGAGANVLT
V: TRBV19
length: 13